This TCR beta chain was sequenced in a study of OX40 agonist ivuxolimab in advanced cancers. Study as a whole: Patients received ivuxolimab, an intravenous treatment, every 2 weeks at 0.01 to 10 mg/kg. Participants could have had prior anti-PD-1, anti-PD-L1 or anti-CTLA-4 therapy, and less than 45% had some.

Profiling relied on immunoSEQ multiplex PCR, and the TCRdb table lists in-frame clones only, not all of them. This sample carries 50,000 to 65,000 clones, about 81% of them seen once, and the ten largest clones take 0.6% to 0.8%. Trimming left V 1 base short and J 11 bases short, with 3 bases between. Germline values: CDR1 MNHGY, CDR2 SVAAGI. CDR3 size: 10 residues. The sequences come from CD4+ or CD8+ T cells sorted from blood, collected in a trial of the OX40 agonist ivuxolimab. This sequence was found in an adult with an advanced solid tumor such as melanoma, head and neck, liver or kidney cancer. This chain uses TRBV6-9 with TRBJ1-3; D remains ambiguous. For the CDR3, the DNA is TGTGCCAGCAGTTATTTCGCCATATATTTT. Its translation: CASSYFAIYF.